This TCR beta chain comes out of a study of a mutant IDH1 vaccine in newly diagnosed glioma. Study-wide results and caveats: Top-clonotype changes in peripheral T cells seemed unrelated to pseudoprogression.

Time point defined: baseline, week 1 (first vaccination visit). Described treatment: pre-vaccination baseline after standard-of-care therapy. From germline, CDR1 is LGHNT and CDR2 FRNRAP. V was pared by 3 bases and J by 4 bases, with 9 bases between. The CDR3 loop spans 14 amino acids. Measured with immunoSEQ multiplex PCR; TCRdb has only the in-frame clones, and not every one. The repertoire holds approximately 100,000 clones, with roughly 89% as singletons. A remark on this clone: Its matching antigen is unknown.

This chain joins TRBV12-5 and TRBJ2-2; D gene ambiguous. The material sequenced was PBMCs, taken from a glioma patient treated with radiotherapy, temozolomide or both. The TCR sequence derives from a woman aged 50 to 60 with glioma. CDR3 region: CASGFQPGTGELFF. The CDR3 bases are TGTGCTAGTGGTTTCCAGCCGGGCACCGGGGAGCTGTTTTTT.